Given below is one T cell receptor (beta chain) in context. Its target is not known. This entry is derived from a study of T-cell reconstitution after alpha-beta-depleted transplantation in children. Overall study findings and caveats: In some patients, recipient T cells and intrathymic progenitors surviving conditioning explained high day-60 diversity. One year post-transplant, T-cell counts and diversity were largely derived from T cells produced anew. As was reported, about two months after transplant, alpha-beta T cells came from several hundred expanded graft clones.

Unique molecular identifiers were used in preparing the TCRbeta library. TCRdb re-analysed the PCR reads in MiXCR, keeping a single row per CDR3 protein. Of 45,000 to 70,000 distinct CDR3 sequences listed, about 40% are singletons. From germline, CDR1 is SGHAT and CDR2 FQNNGV. V was clipped by 4 bases and J by 2 bases; unmatched bases: 3. This CDR3 has 16 amino acids. The starting material was PBMCs, mostly from graft donor cells, obtained 360 days after TCRalphabeta/CD19-depleted stem cell transplant. This chain joins TRBV11-2 and TRBJ2-3, with 13 bases matching TRBD2. This clonotype was obtained from a male patient between 5 and 17 years old who had a stem cell transplant for acute lymphoblastic leukemia, so the T cells may come from the graft donor. The CDR3 DNA reads as TGTGCCAGCAGCTCAACTAGCGGGAGGGCCACAGATACGCAGTATTTT. Translated: CASSSTSGRATDTQYF. Filled out from reference TRBV11-2 and TRBJ2-3, the complete variable domain reads EAGVAQSPRYKIIEKRQSVAFWCNPISGHATLYWYQQILGQGPKLLIQFQNNGVVDDSQLPKDRFSAERLKGVDSTLKIQPAKLEDSAVYLCASSSTSGRATDTQYFGPGTRLTVL.